The present entry profiles one T cell receptor (beta chain) with its context. Its antigen is currently not known. One base away there is no much larger clone; base qualities are not given. For this chain, trimming is 0 bases at the V end and 7 bases at the J end, and the number of junction bases without a gene match is 5. Sequences MNHEY (CDR1) and SVGEGT (CDR2) are obtained from the germline V gene. Inclusive of the bounding cysteine and phenylalanine, the CDR3 is 14 residues long. Kept here is only the CDR3 DNA, which spans 42 bases and is read in frame from base 1. The time point tag for this specimen amounts to: pre-treatment sample, taken before nivolumab and TIL therapy. Adults with stage 4 NSCLC were enrolled in a dual-center phase I trial from 2017 to January 2020. The samples were obtained from a phase I trial that was single-arm and open-label and tested tumor-infiltrating lymphocyte therapy combined with nivolumab in advanced non-small cell lung cancer. Mononuclear cells from blood collected in EDTA tubes were isolated on a Ficoll gradient and snap-frozen as pellets, and DNA was then extracted using a Qiagen mini-prep kit.

The entry originates in a study of TIL therapy for anti-PD-1-resistant metastatic lung cancer (dated by TCRdb to the early 2020s). In terms of the full investigation: Tumors were harvested before any PD-1/PD-L1 blockade; patients then received nivolumab, and those progressing received lymphodepletion, expanded TIL infusion and IL-2. The cohort was predominantly lung adenocarcinoma, with several EGFR-mutant and two ALK-rearranged tumors, and half of patients were current or former smokers. Across the cohort, whole-exome sequencing showed a median non-synonymous tumor mutation burden of approximately 1.5 mutations per megabase. Enrolled patients had a median age of approximately 49 years (range 38-75) and a median tumor PD-L1 proportion score of about 5.9%. Tumor and peripheral blood T cell receptor beta sequencing was used to track clonotypes across tumor, expanded TIL product and serial blood samples. Overall results and qualifications from the work: The cohort was highly selected, including more treatment-naive, never-smoker and oncogene-addicted patients than is typical, which limits generalizability. The study protocol defined all tumor marker inferences as exploratory. Infused TIL clonotypes partially replaced the baseline peripheral repertoire then decayed over months, with no apparent association between persistence and response.

TCR beta CDR3 regions were amplified from genomic DNA with the immunoSEQ v3 hsTCRB kit using bias-controlled multiplex PCR. TCR libraries were sequenced on an Illumina NextSeq 500 to approximately 2 million read pairs for survey level or roughly 4.5-6.5 million for deep level. The authors' analysis ran thus. V, D and J genes were assigned, non-productive sequences were removed, and clonality was reported by immunoSEQ Analyzer software. Repertoires were compared using productive Simpson clonality and Morisita overlap index of productive TRB rearrangements between infused TIL and blood. For each clone in blood, the absolute clonotype count was estimated by multiplying the lymphocyte count by the CD3+ fraction and by the clone's productive frequency. TCRdb carries this immuneACCESS record with in-frame sequences only. Its versions omit some clonotypes, under half of them owing to an unresolved V gene in the studies checked, with the rest unexplained. V, J and clone size derive from that table, while D and trimming were established from the DNA sequence. This sample comprises over 15,000 clones, over 75% of them detected only once. Together, the top ten hold approximately 7% of the sample.

The rearrangement combines TRBV6-2 or TRBV6-3 with TRBJ1-1, with TRBD1 identical over 7 junction bases. The TCR originated in a person aged 25-79 years with non-small cell lung cancer. The material sequenced was blood, taken at baseline. The DNA is as follows: TGTGCCAGCAGTTACTCAAGGACAGGAAATGAAGCTTTCTTT. It is translated as CASSYSRTGNEAFF.